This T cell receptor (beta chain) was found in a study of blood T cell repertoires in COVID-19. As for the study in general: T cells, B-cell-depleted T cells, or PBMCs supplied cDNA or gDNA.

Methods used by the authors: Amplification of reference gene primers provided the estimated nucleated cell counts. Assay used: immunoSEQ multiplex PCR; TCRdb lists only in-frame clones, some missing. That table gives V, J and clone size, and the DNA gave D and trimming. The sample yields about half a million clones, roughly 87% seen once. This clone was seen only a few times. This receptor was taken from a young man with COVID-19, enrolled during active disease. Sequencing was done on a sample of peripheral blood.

CDR3 bases: TGCGCCAGCAATCTCGGGGGATCCTACGAGCAGTACTTC. It is translated as CASNLGGSYEQYF. The chain joins TRBV5-1 to TRBJ2-7; tentative D call: TRBD2 (6 bases). Trimming stripped 6 bases from V and 1 base from J, with 11 bases between. The germline V gene has CDR1 SGHRS and CDR2 YFSETQ. The CDR3 is made up of 13 amino acids.